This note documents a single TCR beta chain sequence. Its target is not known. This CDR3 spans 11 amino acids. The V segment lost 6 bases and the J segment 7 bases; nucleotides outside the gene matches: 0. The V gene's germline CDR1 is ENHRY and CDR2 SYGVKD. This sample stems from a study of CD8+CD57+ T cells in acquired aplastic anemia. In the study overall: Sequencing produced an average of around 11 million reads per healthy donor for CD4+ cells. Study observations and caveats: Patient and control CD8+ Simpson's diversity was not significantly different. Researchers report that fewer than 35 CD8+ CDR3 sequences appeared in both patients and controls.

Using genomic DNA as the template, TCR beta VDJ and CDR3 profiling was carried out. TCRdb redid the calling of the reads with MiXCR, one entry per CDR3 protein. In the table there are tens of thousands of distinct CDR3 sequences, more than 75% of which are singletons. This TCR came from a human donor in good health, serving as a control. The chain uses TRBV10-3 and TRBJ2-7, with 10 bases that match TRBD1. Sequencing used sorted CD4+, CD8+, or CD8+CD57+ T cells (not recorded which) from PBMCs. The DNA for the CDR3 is TGTGCCATCAGGGGACAGGGGGAGCAGTACTTC. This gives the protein CAIRGQGEQYF.